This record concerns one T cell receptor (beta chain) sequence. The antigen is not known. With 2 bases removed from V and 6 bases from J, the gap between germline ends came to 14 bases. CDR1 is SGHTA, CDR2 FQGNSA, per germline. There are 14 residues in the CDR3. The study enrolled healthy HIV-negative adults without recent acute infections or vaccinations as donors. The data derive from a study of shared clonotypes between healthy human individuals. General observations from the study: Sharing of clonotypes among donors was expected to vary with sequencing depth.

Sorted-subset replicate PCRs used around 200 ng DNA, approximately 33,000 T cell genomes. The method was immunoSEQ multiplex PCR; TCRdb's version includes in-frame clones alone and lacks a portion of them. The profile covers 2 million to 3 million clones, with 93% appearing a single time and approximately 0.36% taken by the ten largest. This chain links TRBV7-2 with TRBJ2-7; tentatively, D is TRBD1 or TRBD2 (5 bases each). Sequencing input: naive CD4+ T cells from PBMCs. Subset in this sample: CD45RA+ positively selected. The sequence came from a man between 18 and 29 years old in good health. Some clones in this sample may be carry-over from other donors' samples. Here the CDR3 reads CASSLFQGSGEQYF. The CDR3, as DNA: TGTGCCAGCAGCTTATTCCAGGGAAGCGGCGAGCAGTACTTC.